Listed below are T cell receptor beta chains from one sample, sequenced in a study of shared clonotypes between healthy human individuals. Libraries were prepared by immunoSEQ multiplex PCR; TCRdb keeps only in-frame clonotypes and omits some of them. The repertoire holds around 1.9 million clones, with under 95% as singletons. The sample taken for sequencing was naive CD8+ T cells from PBMCs. Receptor source: a man between 18 and 29 years old in good health. Some clones in this sample may be carry-over from other donors' samples. CDR3s include the opening cysteine and the closing phenylalanine or tryptophan. A D gene is named only where the DNA matches it firmly. A row's size may be missing; if present it is once, few, many or a size class.

>.|TRBV29-1|.|TRBJ1-2
CSGAGGSNYGYTF
TGCAGCGGGGCTGGCGGTTCTAACTATGGCTACACCTTC
>few|TRBV7-9|.|TRBJ1-1
CASSLGGVVEAFF
TGTGCCAGCAGCCTAGGGGGGGTCGTTGAAGCTTTCTTT
>.|TRBV19|.|TRBJ2-2
CASTGQPIVNTGELFF
TGTGCCAGTACCGGACAGCCGATAGTGAACACCGGGGAGCTGTTTTTT
>.|TRBV18|.|TRBJ2-1
CASSPPLAFGEQFF
TGTGCCAGCTCACCACCGCTAGCCTTCGGTGAGCAGTTCTTC
>once|TRBV27|.|TRBJ2-3
CASSPSRTGVGDTQYF
TGTGCCAGCAGTCCCTCGCGAACGGGAGTTGGTGATACGCAGTATTTT
>.|TRBV27|TRBD1|TRBJ1-2
CASSSQGVKINYGYTF
TGTGCCAGCAGTTCACAGGGGGTAAAGATAAACTATGGCTACACCTTC
>.|TRBV6-1|.|TRBJ1-1
CASSAVAGNTEAFF
TGTGCCAGCAGTGCCGTCGCAGGGAACACTGAAGCTTTCTTT
>.|TRBV7-9|.|TRBJ1-1
CASSFGIDTEAFF
TGTGCCAGCAGTTTTGGGATCGACACTGAAGCTTTCTTT
>.|TRBV13|.|TRBJ1-2
CASSPDRTYYGYTF
TGTGCCAGCAGCCCCGACAGGACCTACTATGGCTACACCTTC
>.|TRBV7-3|TRBD1|TRBJ2-7
CASSLGQGDEQYF
TGTGCCAGCAGCCTGGGACAGGGCGACGAGCAGTACTTC
>.|TRBV4-1|.|TRBJ2-7
CASSQDRELTDNEQYF
TGCGCCAGCAGCCAAGATAGGGAACTGACGGATAACGAGCAGTACTTC
>.|TRBV2|.|TRBJ2-7
CASSEGAGPSYEQYF
TGTGCCAGCAGTGAAGGGGCGGGCCCCTCCTACGAGCAGTACTTC
>.|TRBV4-3|.|TRBJ2-7
CASSQDWRTAYEQYF
TGCGCCAGCAGCCAAGATTGGAGGACAGCCTACGAGCAGTACTTC
>.|TRBV9|.|TRBJ1-4
CASTPGDFVEKLFF
TGTGCCAGCACCCCAGGGGATTTCGTTGAAAAACTGTTTTTT
>.|TRBV6-5|TRBD1|TRBJ2-7
CASSSSGTEYEQYF
TGTGCCAGCAGTTCCTCCGGGACAGAGTACGAGCAGTACTTC
>.|TRBV27|TRBD2|TRBJ2-5
CASSPLLAGVRETQYF
TGTGCCAGCAGTCCCCTACTAGCGGGAGTTCGAGAGACCCAGTACTTC
>.|TRBV27|TRBD1|TRBJ2-7
CASSPWTGNYEQYF
TGTGCCAGCAGTCCATGGACAGGTAACTACGAGCAGTACTTC
>.|TRBV5-1|.|TRBJ1-5
CASSLEGRATVNSNQPQHF
TGCGCCAGCAGCTTGGAGGGCAGGGCGACTGTCAATAGCAATCAGCCCCAGCATTTT
>.|TRBV29-1|.|TRBJ2-2
CSVEFRAPNTGELFF
TGCAGCGTTGAGTTCAGGGCACCGAACACCGGGGAGCTGTTTTTT
>.|TRBV6-1|TRBD2|TRBJ2-1
CASSAPSGKYNEQFF
TGTGCCAGCAGTGCACCTAGCGGGAAGTACAATGAGCAGTTCTTC
>.|TRBV27|.|TRBJ2-2
CASRGNYPGELFF
TGTGCCAGCAGGGGGAATTATCCCGGGGAGCTGTTTTTT
>.|TRBV9|TRBD2|TRBJ2-1
CASSDNPAGGSYNEQFF
TGTGCCAGCAGCGACAATCCAGCGGGAGGCTCCTACAATGAGCAGTTCTTC
>.|TRBV10-3|TRBD1|TRBJ2-1
CAISNGQGAYNEQFF
TGTGCCATCAGCAACGGACAGGGTGCCTACAATGAGCAGTTCTTC
>.|TRBV11-2|.|TRBJ2-3
CASRTDTQYF
TGTGCCAGTAGAACAGATACGCAGTATTTT
>.|TRBV9|.|TRBJ2-7
CASSVEPLYEQYF
TGTGCCAGCAGCGTTGAACCCCTCTACGAGCAGTACTTC
>once|TRBV7-9|.|TRBJ2-2
CASSLPLGGVTGELFF
TGTGCCAGCAGCTTACCCCTCGGAGGAGTGACCGGGGAGCTGTTTTTT
>.|TRBV4-1|.|TRBJ2-7
CASSQLQGGFYEQYF
TGCGCCAGCAGCCAGTTGCAGGGGGGATTCTACGAGCAGTACTTC
>.|TRBV11-2|.|TRBJ1-1
CASSLAQGRTEAFF
TGTGCCAGCAGCTTAGCACAGGGACGCACTGAAGCTTTCTTT
>.|TRBV6-6|.|TRBJ2-7
CATSPGTLERLEQYF
TGTGCCACCTCACCCGGGACTCTGGAAAGGCTCGAGCAGTACTTC
>.|TRBV28|.|TRBJ1-1
CASALIRDPIMNTEAFF
TGTGCCAGCGCATTAATCCGGGATCCCATCATGAACACTGAAGCTTTCTTT
>.|TRBV19|.|TRBJ2-2
CASNSGTGELFF
TGTGCCAGTAACAGCGGCACCGGGGAGCTGTTTTTT
>.|TRBV7-9|.|TRBJ2-1
CASNDGSGSEQFF
TGTGCCAGCAATGACGGGTCAGGTAGTGAGCAGTTCTTC
>.|TRBV6-5|.|TRBJ1-1
CASSYGAGIVTEAFF
TGTGCCAGCAGTTACGGGGCCGGGATCGTCACTGAAGCTTTCTTT
>.|TRBV5-4|.|TRBJ2-5
CASSLVGSGFGETQYF
TGTGCCAGCAGCTTGGTCGGCTCGGGTTTCGGAGAGACCCAGTACTTC
>.|TRBV4-2|.|TRBJ1-5
CASSFAGVNQPQHF
TGTGCCAGCAGCTTTGCGGGGGTCAATCAGCCCCAGCATTTT
>once|TRBV19|TRBD1|TRBJ1-2
CASSLRTGHYGYTF
TGTGCCAGTAGTCTCCGGACAGGGCACTATGGCTACACCTTC
>.|TRBV13|.|TRBJ2-3
CASSLEFTDTQYF
TGTGCCAGCAGCTTAGAGTTTACCGATACGCAGTATTTT
>.|TRBV7-9|.|TRBJ1-2
CASSFGGTNYGYTF
TGTGCCAGCAGCTTTGGTGGGACTAACTATGGCTACACCTTC
>.|TRBV19|.|TRBJ2-2
CASSYGLNTGELFF
TGTGCCAGTAGTTATGGACTAAACACCGGGGAGCTGTTTTTT
>.|TRBV4-1|TRBD2|TRBJ2-1
CASSQRLGLADNEQFF
TGCGCCAGCAGCCAACGACTGGGACTAGCGGACAATGAGCAGTTCTTC
>.|TRBV5-5|TRBD1|TRBJ2-7
CASSLDTGAEQYF
TGTGCCAGCAGCTTAGACACAGGGGCCGAGCAGTACTTC
>few|TRBV29-1|.|TRBJ1-1
CSVVAGGNTEAFF
TGCAGCGTTGTTGCGGGGGGAAACACTGAAGCTTTCTTT
>.|TRBV29-1|TRBD1|TRBJ2-7
CSVEGVRGPGEQYF
TGCAGCGTTGAAGGAGTGAGGGGGCCTGGCGAGCAGTACTTC
>.|TRBV7-9|.|TRBJ1-2
CASSFPIGDGYTF
TGTGCCAGCAGCTTCCCTATCGGCGATGGCTACACCTTC
>.|TRBV5-5|.|TRBJ1-1
CASSYGGGFAFF
TGTGCCAGCAGCTATGGAGGGGGGTTCGCTTTCTTT
>.|TRBV7-9|.|TRBJ2-7
CASSLGVTGTSYEQYF
TGTGCCAGCAGCTTAGGGGTGACAGGGACTTCCTACGAGCAGTACTTC
>once|TRBV27|.|TRBJ2-7
CASSLLRDTAYEQYF
TGTGCCAGCAGTTTATTACGGGACACAGCCTACGAGCAGTACTTC
>.|TRBV14|.|TRBJ2-7
CASSHYDSSYEQYF
TGTGCCAGCAGCCATTACGACAGTTCCTACGAGCAGTACTTC
>.|TRBV27|.|TRBJ2-2
CASSLIAGNTGELFF
TGTGCCAGCAGTTTAATCGCGGGAAACACCGGGGAGCTGTTTTTT
>once|TRBV11-2|.|TRBJ1-5
CASSLGAGRGSNQPQHF
TGTGCCAGCAGCTTAGGGGCGGGTAGGGGAAGCAATCAGCCCCAGCATTTT
>.|TRBV19|.|TRBJ1-1
CASSAGTPEAFF
TGTGCCAGTAGTGCGGGGACGCCTGAAGCTTTCTTT
>.|TRBV19|.|TRBJ2-2
CASRAGTGELFF
TGTGCCAGCAGGGCTGGTACCGGGGAGCTGTTTTTT
>once|TRBV2|.|TRBJ1-3
CASSERGTVSSGNTIYF
TGTGCCAGCAGTGAGCGAGGGACGGTTAGCTCTGGAAACACCATATATTTT
>.|TRBV4-2|TRBD2|TRBJ2-7
CASSAGLAGVEQYF
TGTGCCAGCAGTGCGGGACTAGCGGGAGTCGAGCAGTACTTC
>.|TRBV7-8|TRBD2|TRBJ2-1
CASSFGLAGTPNEQFF
TGTGCCAGCAGCTTCGGACTAGCGGGAACACCCAATGAGCAGTTCTTC
>.|TRBV28|.|TRBJ2-7
CASTRIREQTYEQYF
TGTGCCAGCACCAGAATCCGGGAGCAGACCTACGAGCAGTACTTC
>.|TRBV27|.|TRBJ2-2
CASSFSSGATGELFF
TGTGCCAGCAGTTTTTCGTCGGGAGCCACCGGGGAGCTGTTTTTT
>once|TRBV2|.|TRBJ2-3
CASSGGDFSTDTQYF
TGTGCCAGCAGTGGGGGGGACTTTAGCACAGATACGCAGTATTTT
>.|TRBV19|.|TRBJ1-1
CASMVGPMNTEAFF
TGTGCCAGTATGGTCGGGCCCATGAACACTGAAGCTTTCTTT
>.|TRBV28|.|TRBJ1-1
CASSLHPGAGWNTEAFF
TGTGCCAGCAGTTTACATCCTGGGGCCGGGTGGAACACTGAAGCTTTCTTT